This T cell receptor (beta chain) was recovered during a study of blood T cell repertoires in COVID-19. Study details: The samples span acute and convalescent COVID-19 from the United States, Italy and Spain. Sources were T cells, B-cell-depleted T cells, or PBMCs; the material itself was cDNA or gDNA.

Germline CDR1 is SGHAT and CDR2 is FQNNGV. The CDR3 extends over 15 amino acids. The V end lost 4 bases, the J end lost 4 bases, and 14 bases lay between the germline ends. Original processing notes: Cell counts per sample came from amplifying reference gene primers. Profiled with immunoSEQ multiplex PCR; TCRdb holds only in-frame clones, not every one. V and J calls and clone size are those listed in that table; D and trimming were worked out from the DNA. The sample lists about 190,000 clones; 65% to 80% were seen once. In this sample, this clone turned up a few times. The sequencing sample was made of peripheral blood. This chain connects TRBV11-2 to TRBJ2-1; D might be TRBD2 (7 bases). This receptor was taken from a woman between 45 and 60 years old with acute or convalescent COVID-19. The CDR3 bases are TGTGCCAGCAGCTCCGCAGCGGGGACATACAATGAGCAGTTCTTC. It codes for CASSSAAGTYNEQFF.